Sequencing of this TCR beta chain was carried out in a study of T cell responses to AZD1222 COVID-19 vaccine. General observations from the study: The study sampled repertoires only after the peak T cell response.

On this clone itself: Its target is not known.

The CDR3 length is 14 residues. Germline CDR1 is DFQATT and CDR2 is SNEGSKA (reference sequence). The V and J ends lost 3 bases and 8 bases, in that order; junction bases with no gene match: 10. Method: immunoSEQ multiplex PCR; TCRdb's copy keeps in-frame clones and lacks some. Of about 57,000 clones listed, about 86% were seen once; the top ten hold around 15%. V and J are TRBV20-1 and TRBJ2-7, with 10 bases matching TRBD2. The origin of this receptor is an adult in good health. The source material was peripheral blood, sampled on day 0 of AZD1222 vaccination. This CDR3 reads CSASQSSGSRKQYF. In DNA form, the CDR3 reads TGCAGTGCTAGTCAGTCTAGCGGGAGTAGGAAGCAGTACTTC.